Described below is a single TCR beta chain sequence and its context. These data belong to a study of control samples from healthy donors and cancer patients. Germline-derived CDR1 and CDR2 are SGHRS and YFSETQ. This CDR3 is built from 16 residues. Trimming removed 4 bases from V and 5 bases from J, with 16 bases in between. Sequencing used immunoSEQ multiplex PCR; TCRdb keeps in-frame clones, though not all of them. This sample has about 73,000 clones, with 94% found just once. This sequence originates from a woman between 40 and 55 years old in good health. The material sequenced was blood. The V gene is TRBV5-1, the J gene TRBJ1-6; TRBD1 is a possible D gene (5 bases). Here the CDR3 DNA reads TGCGCCAGCAGCCGTGGTGGCAGGGCGGATAATTCACCCCTCCACTTT. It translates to CASSRGGRADNSPLHF.